This TCR beta chain is from a study of T cell clones after liver transplantation. V lost 1 base to trimming and J lost 4 bases; unmatched junction nucleotides: 3. CDR1 and CDR2 (germline): SGHTA, FQGNSA. This CDR3 region has 14 residues. Libraries were prepared by immunoSEQ multiplex PCR; TCRdb keeps only in-frame clonotypes and omits some of them. The sample gives 24,000 or so clones, 55% to 75% of which show up once; roughly 2.8% is in the top ten. The sample consisted of CD4+ T cells from blood, taken before liver transplant. The source is a human donor who received a liver transplant. The chain employs TRBV7-2 and TRBJ1-2; 7 bases are shared with TRBD1. The CDR3 nucleotides read TGTGCCAGCAGCTTAGAGAACAGGGGCTATGGCTACACCTTC. Protein sequence: CASSLENRGYGYTF.